Sequencing of this TCR beta chain was carried out in a study of blood T cell repertoires in COVID-19. Study information: Samples representing acute and convalescent COVID-19 were sourced from the United States, Italy and Spain. T cells, B-cell-depleted T cells, or PBMCs supplied cDNA or gDNA.

Per the original data handling: By means of reference gene primer amplification, nucleated cell counts were estimated. Profiled with immunoSEQ multiplex PCR; TCRdb holds only in-frame clones, not every one. V and J calls and clone size are those listed in that table; D and trimming were worked out from the DNA. The sample holds about 40,000 clones, 80% to 90% seen once. The V gene's germline CDR1 is LNHDA and CDR2 SQIVND (reference sequence). The CDR3 consists of 13 residues. As for this clone: Sequence at one end of the junction differs from germline and may be a read error.

The receptor was derived from a human donor in a cohort sampled during active or convalescent COVID-19. The donor label of this sample is uncertain. The rearrangement joins TRBV19 to TRBJ1-2; 9 bases line up with TRBD1. The specimen was peripheral blood. The CDR3 sequence is CASTIQGAYGYTF. As DNA, the CDR3 is TGTGCCAGTACTATACAGGGGGCCTATGGCTACACCTTC.